This is a list of T cell receptor beta chains from one sample in a study of T cell responses to AZD1222 COVID-19 vaccine. Measured with immunoSEQ multiplex PCR; TCRdb has only the in-frame clones, and not every one. The data hold some 79,000 clones, with about 78% observed a single time. This specimen consisted of peripheral blood, obtained 28 days after the second AZD1222 dose. These receptors were taken from an adult who received the AZD1222 COVID-19 vaccine. The CDR3 runs from the conserved cysteine through the conserved F or W. D genes are given only for firm matches. Clone sizes are given selectively: once, few, many, or a class where the clone is expanded.

clone size	V gene	D gene	J gene	CDR3 protein	CDR3 DNA
NA	TRBV18	NA	TRBJ2-2	CASSLGTGELFF	TGTGCCAGCTCACTAGGCACCGGGGAGCTGTTTTTT
few	TRBV4-3	NA	TRBJ1-2	CASSQDHEVIYGYTF	TGCGCCAGCAGCCAAGATCACGAGGTAATCTATGGCTACACCTTC
once	TRBV19	NA	TRBJ2-2	CASSIGSPGELFF	TGTGCCAGTAGTATTGGTAGCCCCGGGGAGCTGTTTTTT
NA	TRBV10-3	TRBD1	TRBJ1-2	CAISVQGYGYTF	TGTGCCATCAGCGTACAGGGGTATGGCTACACCTTC
NA	TRBV10-3	NA	TRBJ1-2	CATQAEANYGYTF	TGTGCCACTCAGGCTGAGGCTAACTATGGCTACACCTTC
NA	TRBV28	NA	TRBJ1-4	CASRRATPHEKLFF	TGTGCCAGCAGGCGCGCGACACCGCATGAAAAACTGTTTTTT
NA	TRBV7-3	TRBD1	TRBJ1-2	CASSLTGGGGYGYTF	TGTGCCAGCAGCCTGACAGGGGGCGGTGGCTATGGCTACACCTTC
once	TRBV25-1	NA	TRBJ1-2	CASSPPSVLGGYTF	TGTGCCAGCAGCCCTCCATCTGTATTGGGTGGCTACACCTTC
NA	TRBV12-3/TRBV12-4	NA	TRBJ1-2	CASSLRDSYGYTF	TGTGCCAGCAGTTTAAGGGATTCCTATGGCTACACCTTC
NA	TRBV5-1	NA	TRBJ2-7	CASSDPSSYEQYF	TGCGCCAGCAGCGACCCGAGCTCCTACGAGCAGTACTTC
NA	TRBV25-1	NA	TRBJ2-2	CASRTGSNTGELFF	TGTGCCAGCAGGACCGGGAGTAACACCGGGGAGCTGTTTTTT
NA	TRBV21-1	NA	TRBJ2-3	CASSKLPSGDPGYADTQYF	TGTGCCAGCAGCAAGCTGCCCTCAGGGGACCCAGGATATGCGGATACGCAGTATTTT
NA	TRBV27	NA	TRBJ2-5	CASSSREETQYF	TGTGCCAGCAGTTCCAGGGAAGAGACCCAGTACTTC
NA	TRBV7-2	NA	TRBJ1-6	CASSPQRGAGSPLHF	TGTGCCAGCAGCCCCCAGAGAGGCGCCGGGTCACCCCTCCACTTT
NA	TRBV2	NA	TRBJ1-2	CVLGRSARYYGYTF	TGTGTTCTAGGCAGGTCCGCCCGGTACTATGGCTACACCTTC
NA	TRBV29-1	TRBD2	TRBJ2-1	CSAKRSGSYNEQFF	TGCAGCGCCAAGCGTAGCGGGAGCTACAATGAGCAGTTCTTC
NA	TRBV7-9	TRBD1	TRBJ2-2	CAVTGGVVLANTGELFF	TGTGCCGTGACAGGGGGCGTCGTTCTCGCGAACACCGGGGAGCTGTTTTTT
few	TRBV28	NA	TRBJ2-7	CASSFDSFSYEQYF	TGTGCCAGCAGTTTTGACAGTTTCTCCTACGAGCAGTACTTC
NA	TRBV28	TRBD1	TRBJ2-1	CASSRAGTVFSEQFF	TGTGCCAGCAGTCGAGCCGGGACAGTATTCTCTGAGCAGTTCTTC
NA	TRBV27	TRBD1	TRBJ1-1	CASSPYRGGRAEAFF	TGTGCCAGCAGTCCATACAGGGGGGGTAGGGCTGAAGCTTTCTTT
NA	TRBV19	TRBD1	TRBJ1-1	CASSESGTGGLEAFF	TGTGCCAGTAGTGAAAGCGGGACAGGGGGCTTGGAAGCTTTCTTT
NA	TRBV12-3/TRBV12-4	NA	TRBJ1-5	CASRPVEGQPQHF	TGTGCCAGCAGACCCGTCGAAGGGCAGCCCCAGCATTTT
medium-sized	TRBV2	TRBD1	TRBJ2-2	CASSPGQVSPGELFF	TGTGCCAGCAGCCCAGGACAGGTTAGCCCCGGGGAGCTGTTTTTT
NA	TRBV5-5	TRBD2	TRBJ2-7	CASSLSLAGVEQYF	TGTGCCAGCAGCTTGTCTCTAGCGGGAGTCGAGCAGTACTTC
NA	TRBV19	NA	TRBJ2-7	CASNKQGLAYEQYF	TGTGCCAGTAACAAACAGGGTCTGGCCTACGAGCAGTACTTC
NA	TRBV7-9	NA	TRBJ2-3	CASTGSGNTDTQYF	TGTGCCAGCACAGGGTCGGGCAACACAGATACGCAGTATTTT
NA	TRBV28	NA	TRBJ2-7	CASSLQADYEQYF	TGTGCCAGCAGTTTACAAGCGGACTACGAGCAGTACTTC
NA	TRBV28	TRBD1	TRBJ1-3	CASNSFRTGSGNTIYF	TGTGCCAGCAACAGTTTCCGGACAGGCTCTGGAAACACCATATATTTT
NA	TRBV7-2	TRBD2	TRBJ2-1	CASSLKGLAGTRFF	TGTGCCAGCAGCTTAAAGGGACTAGCGGGAACAAGGTTCTTC
NA	TRBV7-8	TRBD2	TRBJ2-1	CASSLVAGEDNEQFF	TGTGCCAGCAGCTTAGTAGCGGGAGAGGACAATGAGCAGTTCTTC
NA	TRBV6-5	NA	TRBJ1-1	CASRKNMNTEAFF	TGTGCCAGCAGGAAAAACATGAACACTGAAGCTTTCTTT
NA	TRBV13	TRBD1	TRBJ2-7	CASSLVHWEGQGAYEQYF	TGTGCCAGCAGCTTAGTCCACTGGGAGGGACAGGGAGCCTACGAGCAGTACTTC
NA	TRBV7-2	TRBD2	TRBJ2-1	CASSLLGGGSYNEQFF	TGTGCCAGCAGCTTACTGGGCGGGGGGTCCTACAATGAGCAGTTCTTC
NA	TRBV5-8	TRBD2	TRBJ2-3	CASSRIWKGLASSTDTQYF	TGTGCCAGCAGCCGTATATGGAAGGGACTAGCGAGTAGCACAGATACGCAGTATTTT
NA	TRBV9	NA	TRBJ2-1	CASSVATNNNEQFF	TGTGCCAGCAGCGTAGCTACTAATAACAATGAGCAGTTCTTC
NA	TRBV20-1	NA	TRBJ2-1	CSASSKGVYNEQFF	TGCAGTGCTAGTAGTAAGGGGGTCTACAATGAGCAGTTCTTC
NA	TRBV6-5	TRBD2	TRBJ2-2	CASTSGSITGELFF	TGTGCCAGCACTAGCGGGAGTATCACCGGGGAGCTGTTTTTT
NA	TRBV18	TRBD2	TRBJ2-5	CASSPQSGGAETQYF	TGTGCCAGCTCACCACAGAGCGGGGGGGCCGAGACCCAGTACTTC
few	TRBV7-9	NA	TRBJ1-1	CASSPLGAGVNTEAFF	TGTGCCAGCAGCCCTCTTGGGGCGGGTGTGAACACTGAAGCTTTCTTT
NA	TRBV7-2	NA	TRBJ2-1	CASSFRRNNEQFF	TGTGCCAGCAGCTTCCGGAGAAACAATGAGCAGTTCTTC
few	TRBV6-2/TRBV6-3	NA	TRBJ1-2	CASSYAGPNGYTF	TGTGCCAGCAGTTACGCAGGGCCGAATGGCTACACCTTC
once	TRBV7-3	NA	TRBJ2-2	CASSFTGLANTGELFF	TGTGCCAGCAGCTTCACGGGACTCGCGAACACCGGGGAGCTGTTTTTT
NA	TRBV12-3/TRBV12-4	NA	TRBJ2-3	CASSRLEADTQYF	TGTGCCAGCAGCAGACTTGAAGCGGATACGCAGTATTTT
NA	TRBV2	NA	TRBJ2-1	CASSAGAAYNEQFF	TGTGCCAGCAGTGCAGGGGCTGCCTACAATGAGCAGTTCTTC
few	TRBV19	NA	TRBJ1-6	CATGPTSYNSPLHF	TGTGCCACCGGACCGACTTCCTATAATTCACCCCTCCACTTT
few	TRBV29-1	NA	TRBJ2-7	CSVEGPTDYEQYF	TGCAGCGTTGAAGGTCCGACCGACTACGAGCAGTACTTC
few	TRBV7-6	TRBD2	TRBJ2-3	CASSLGLAGPTDTQYF	TGTGCCAGCAGCTTAGGACTAGCGGGTCCTACGGATACGCAGTATTTT
NA	TRBV6-2/TRBV6-3	NA	TRBJ1-5	CASSLNSGSNQPQHF	TGTGCCAGCAGTCTTAACAGTGGTAGCAATCAGCCCCAGCATTTT
NA	TRBV7-9	NA	TRBJ1-1	CASSLTELNTEAFF	TGTGCCAGCAGCCTGACAGAGCTGAACACTGAAGCTTTCTTT